The rows below give T cell receptor beta chains drawn from one sample of a study of CD8 T cells in Susac syndrome. TCRdb redid the calling of the immunoSEQ multiplex PCR reads with MiXCR, one entry per CDR3 protein. The repertoire consists of approximately 150,000 distinct CDR3 sequences, with approximately 94% occurring once and the leading ten covering 0.09% to 0.1%. The sequencing input was CD4+ T cells from PBMCs. The receptors were gathered from a human donor with multiple sclerosis. Each CDR3 is given with its conserved first and last residue. A D gene is named only where the DNA matches it firmly. Clone size is given for some rows only: seen once, a few or many times, or a class if the clone is expanded.

D gene: -; J gene: TRBJ1-2; V gene: TRBV5-1; clone size: -; CDR3 protein: CASSLGQTFYGYTF; CDR3 DNA: TGCGCCAGCAGCTTAGGACAGACGTTCTATGGCTACACCTTC
D gene: -; J gene: TRBJ1-3; V gene: TRBV27; clone size: -; CDR3 protein: CASSLGGGSASGNTIYF; CDR3 DNA: TGTGCCAGCAGTTTAGGGGGTGGCAGCGCCTCTGGAAACACCATATATTTT
D gene: -; J gene: TRBJ2-7; V gene: TRBV6-5; clone size: -; CDR3 protein: CASSYWGSYEQYF; CDR3 DNA: TGTGCCAGCAGTTATTGGGGCTCCTACGAGCAGTACTTC
D gene: -; J gene: TRBJ2-7; V gene: TRBV6-2/TRBV6-3; clone size: -; CDR3 protein: CASSPQGHEQYF; CDR3 DNA: TGTGCCAGCAGTCCGCAGGGTCACGAGCAGTACTTC
D gene: TRBD2; J gene: TRBJ2-7; V gene: TRBV30; clone size: few; CDR3 protein: CAWSKAGGGYEQYF; CDR3 DNA: TGTGCCTGGAGTAAAGCGGGAGGGGGGTACGAGCAGTACTTC
D gene: -; J gene: TRBJ2-4; V gene: TRBV28; clone size: few; CDR3 protein: CASSLGLAGNIQYF; CDR3 DNA: TGTGCCAGCAGTTTAGGGCTAGCTGGAAACATTCAGTACTTC
D gene: TRBD2; J gene: TRBJ2-7; V gene: TRBV18; clone size: -; CDR3 protein: CASSPPASGSEQYF; CDR3 DNA: TGTGCCAGCTCACCACCGGCTAGCGGGAGCGAGCAGTACTTC
D gene: TRBD1; J gene: TRBJ2-2; V gene: TRBV5-6; clone size: -; CDR3 protein: CASSFAGGTGELFF; CDR3 DNA: TGTGCCAGCAGCTTTGCAGGGGGCACCGGGGAGCTGTTTTTT
D gene: TRBD1; J gene: TRBJ2-7; V gene: TRBV28; clone size: -; CDR3 protein: CASSLYRGEQYF; CDR3 DNA: TGTGCCAGCAGTTTGTACAGGGGCGAGCAGTACTTC
D gene: TRBD2; J gene: TRBJ2-1; V gene: TRBV6-2/TRBV6-3; clone size: -; CDR3 protein: CASRTGLAGYNEQFF; CDR3 DNA: TGTGCCAGCAGAACGGGACTAGCGGGGTACAATGAGCAGTTCTTC
D gene: TRBD1; J gene: TRBJ1-1; V gene: TRBV2; clone size: -; CDR3 protein: CASRSGGHTEAFF; CDR3 DNA: TGTGCCAGCAGATCAGGGGGCCACACTGAAGCTTTCTTT
D gene: -; J gene: TRBJ2-2; V gene: TRBV30; clone size: -; CDR3 protein: CAWSPQGGGELFF; CDR3 DNA: TGTGCCTGGAGTCCACAGGGAGGTGGGGAGCTGTTTTTT
D gene: -; J gene: TRBJ2-3; V gene: TRBV5-1; clone size: -; CDR3 protein: CASSDPRTSTDTQYF; CDR3 DNA: TGCGCCAGTTCAGACCCTCGAACTAGCACAGATACGCAGTATTTT
D gene: -; J gene: TRBJ1-3; V gene: TRBV18; clone size: -; CDR3 protein: CASSPAGSGNTIYF; CDR3 DNA: TGTGCCAGCTCACCAGCAGGGTCCGGAAACACCATATATTTT
D gene: -; J gene: TRBJ1-4; V gene: TRBV7-9; clone size: -; CDR3 protein: CASSPGRAQFNEKLFF; CDR3 DNA: TGTGCCAGCAGCCCTGGGAGGGCACAGTTCAATGAAAAACTGTTTTTT
D gene: -; J gene: TRBJ2-5; V gene: TRBV9; clone size: -; CDR3 protein: CASSAEMRHQETQYF; CDR3 DNA: TGTGCCAGCAGCGCCGAGATGAGACATCAAGAGACCCAGTACTTC
D gene: TRBD1; J gene: TRBJ2-7; V gene: TRBV5-6; clone size: -; CDR3 protein: CASSYLGQQFSYEQYF; CDR3 DNA: TGTGCCAGCAGCTACCTGGGACAGCAGTTCTCCTACGAGCAGTACTTC
D gene: -; J gene: TRBJ2-1; V gene: TRBV25-1; clone size: once; CDR3 protein: CASAPAGGREQFF; CDR3 DNA: TGTGCCAGCGCTCCGGCTGGGGGTCGTGAGCAGTTCTTC
D gene: TRBD1; J gene: TRBJ1-1; V gene: TRBV2; clone size: -; CDR3 protein: CASMGTGATEAFF; CDR3 DNA: TGTGCCAGCATGGGGACAGGGGCCACTGAAGCTTTCTTT
D gene: TRBD1; J gene: TRBJ2-2; V gene: TRBV5-4; clone size: -; CDR3 protein: CASSLGQGVTGELFF; CDR3 DNA: TGTGCCAGCAGCTTGGGACAGGGGGTCACCGGGGAGCTGTTTTTT
D gene: -; J gene: TRBJ2-7; V gene: TRBV2; clone size: -; CDR3 protein: CASSDRRLLYEQYF; CDR3 DNA: TGTGCCAGCAGTGATCGGAGACTCCTCTACGAGCAGTACTTC
D gene: -; J gene: TRBJ1-1; V gene: TRBV7-9; clone size: -; CDR3 protein: CASSLGVVVEAFF; CDR3 DNA: TGTGCCAGCAGCTTAGGGGTCGTTGTTGAAGCTTTCTTT
D gene: -; J gene: TRBJ2-5; V gene: TRBV12-5; clone size: once; CDR3 protein: CASGLGAGVETQYF; CDR3 DNA: TGTGCTAGTGGTTTGGGGGCAGGGGTAGAGACCCAGTACTTC
D gene: -; J gene: TRBJ2-1; V gene: TRBV5-1; clone size: -; CDR3 protein: CASSLRQGGSYNEQFF; CDR3 DNA: TGCGCCAGCAGCTTGAGGCAGGGAGGCTCCTACAATGAGCAGTTCTTC
D gene: -; J gene: TRBJ2-1; V gene: TRBV2; clone size: -; CDR3 protein: CASSEYGPGNEQFF; CDR3 DNA: TGTGCCAGCAGTGAATACGGTCCAGGCAATGAGCAGTTCTTC
D gene: -; J gene: TRBJ2-7; V gene: TRBV7-6; clone size: -; CDR3 protein: CASSPLYGGRDEQYF; CDR3 DNA: TGTGCCAGCAGCCCCCTTTATGGCGGCAGGGACGAGCAGTACTTC
D gene: -; J gene: TRBJ2-2; V gene: TRBV29-1; clone size: -; CDR3 protein: CSAWSNTGELFF; CDR3 DNA: TGCAGCGCCTGGAGTAACACCGGGGAGCTGTTTTTT
D gene: -; J gene: TRBJ1-4; V gene: TRBV18; clone size: -; CDR3 protein: CASSPNQVSEKLFF; CDR3 DNA: TGTGCCAGCTCACCGAATCAAGTCAGTGAAAAACTGTTTTTT
D gene: TRBD1; J gene: TRBJ1-1; V gene: TRBV5-6; clone size: -; CDR3 protein: CASSSGMARTGITEAFF; CDR3 DNA: TGTGCCAGCAGCTCGGGGATGGCTCGGACAGGGATCACTGAAGCTTTCTTT